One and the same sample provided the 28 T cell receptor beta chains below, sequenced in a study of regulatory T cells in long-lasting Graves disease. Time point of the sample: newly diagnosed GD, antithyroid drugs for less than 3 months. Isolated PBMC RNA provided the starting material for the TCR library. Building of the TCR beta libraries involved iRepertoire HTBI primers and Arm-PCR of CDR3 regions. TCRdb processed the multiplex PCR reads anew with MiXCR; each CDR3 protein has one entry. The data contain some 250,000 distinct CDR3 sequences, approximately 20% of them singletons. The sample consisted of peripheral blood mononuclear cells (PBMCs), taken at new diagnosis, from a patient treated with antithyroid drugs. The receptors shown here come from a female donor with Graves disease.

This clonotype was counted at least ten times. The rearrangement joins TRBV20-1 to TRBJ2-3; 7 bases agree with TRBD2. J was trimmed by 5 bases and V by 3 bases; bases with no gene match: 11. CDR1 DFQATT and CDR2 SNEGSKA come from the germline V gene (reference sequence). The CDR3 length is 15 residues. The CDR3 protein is CSASYAGDRLDTQYF. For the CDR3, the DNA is TGCAGTGCTAGTTATGCGGGAGACCGACTAGATACGCAGTATTTT.

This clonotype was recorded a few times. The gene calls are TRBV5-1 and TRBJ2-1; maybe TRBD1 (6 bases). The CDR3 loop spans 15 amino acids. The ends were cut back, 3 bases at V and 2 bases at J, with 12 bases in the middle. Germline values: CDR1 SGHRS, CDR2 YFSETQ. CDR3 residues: CASSSGALTYNEQFF. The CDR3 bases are TGCGCCAGCAGCTCAGGGGCTCTAACCTACAATGAGCAGTTCTTC.

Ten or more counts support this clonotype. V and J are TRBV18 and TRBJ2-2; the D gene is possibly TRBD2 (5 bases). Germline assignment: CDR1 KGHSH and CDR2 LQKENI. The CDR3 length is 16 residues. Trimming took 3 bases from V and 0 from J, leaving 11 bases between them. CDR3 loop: CASSPPRGTNTGELFF. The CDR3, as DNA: TGTGCCAGCTCACCGCCTCGGGGTACGAACACCGGGGAGCTGTTTTTT.

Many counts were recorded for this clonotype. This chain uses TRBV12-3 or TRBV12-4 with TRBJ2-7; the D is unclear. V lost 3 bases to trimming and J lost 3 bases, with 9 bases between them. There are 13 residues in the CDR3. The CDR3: CASSFGMLYEQYF. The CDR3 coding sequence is TGTGCCAGCAGTTTTGGGATGCTCTACGAGCAGTACTTC.

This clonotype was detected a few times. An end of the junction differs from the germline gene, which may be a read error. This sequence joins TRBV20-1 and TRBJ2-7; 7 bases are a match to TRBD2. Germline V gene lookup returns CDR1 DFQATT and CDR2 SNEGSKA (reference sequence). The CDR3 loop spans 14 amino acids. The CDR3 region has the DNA TGCAATGCTAGAGATCTAGCGGACTCCTACGAGCAGTACTTC. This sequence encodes CNARDLADSYEQYF.

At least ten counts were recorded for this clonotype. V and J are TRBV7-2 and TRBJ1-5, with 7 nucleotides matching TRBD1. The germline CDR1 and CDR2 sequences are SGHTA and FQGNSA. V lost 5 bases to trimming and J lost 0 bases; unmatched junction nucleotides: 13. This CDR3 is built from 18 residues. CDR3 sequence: CASSETGTAGYSNQPQHF. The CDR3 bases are TGTGCCAGCAGCGAAACCGGGACAGCTGGTTATAGCAATCAGCCCCAGCATTTT.

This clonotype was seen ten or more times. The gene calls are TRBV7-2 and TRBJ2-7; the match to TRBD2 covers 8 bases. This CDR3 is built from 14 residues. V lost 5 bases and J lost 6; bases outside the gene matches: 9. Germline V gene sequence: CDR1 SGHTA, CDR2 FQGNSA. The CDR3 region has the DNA TGTGCCAGCAGCCCCCCCGGGACTAGTCGCGAGCAGTACTTC. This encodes CASSPPGTSREQYF. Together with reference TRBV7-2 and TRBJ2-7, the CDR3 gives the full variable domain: GAGVSQSPSNKVTEKGKDVELRCDPISGHTALYWYRQSLGQGLEFLIYFQGNSAPDKSGLPSDRFSAERTGGSVSTLTIQRTQQEDSAVYLCASSPPGTSREQYFGPGTRLTVT.

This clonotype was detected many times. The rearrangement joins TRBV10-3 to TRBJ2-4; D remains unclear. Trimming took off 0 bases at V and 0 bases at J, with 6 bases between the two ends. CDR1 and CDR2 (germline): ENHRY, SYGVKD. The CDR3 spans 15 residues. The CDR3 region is CAISESSIAKNIQYF. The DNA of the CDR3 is TGTGCCATCAGTGAGTCGAGCATAGCCAAAAACATTCAGTACTTC.

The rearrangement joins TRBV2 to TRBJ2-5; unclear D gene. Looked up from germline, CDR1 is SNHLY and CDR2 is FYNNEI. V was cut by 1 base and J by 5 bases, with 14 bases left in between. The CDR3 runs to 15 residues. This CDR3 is CASSEDGQNLETQYF. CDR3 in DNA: TGTGCCAGCAGTGAAGACGGGCAGAACCTCGAGACCCAGTACTTC.

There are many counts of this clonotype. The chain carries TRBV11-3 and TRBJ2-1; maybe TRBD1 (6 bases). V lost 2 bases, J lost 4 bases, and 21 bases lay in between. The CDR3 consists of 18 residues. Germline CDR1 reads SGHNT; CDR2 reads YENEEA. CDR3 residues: CASSLRGKTGLGYNEQFF. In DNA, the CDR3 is TGTGCCAGCAGCTTACGAGGGAAGACAGGACTCGGATACAATGAGCAGTTCTTC.

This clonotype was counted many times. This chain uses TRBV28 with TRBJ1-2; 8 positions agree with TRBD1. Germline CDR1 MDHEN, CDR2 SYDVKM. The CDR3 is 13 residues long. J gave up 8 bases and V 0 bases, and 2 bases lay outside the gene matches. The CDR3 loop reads CASSLWAGGGYTF. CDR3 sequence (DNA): TGTGCCAGCAGTTTATGGGCAGGGGGCGGCTACACCTTC.

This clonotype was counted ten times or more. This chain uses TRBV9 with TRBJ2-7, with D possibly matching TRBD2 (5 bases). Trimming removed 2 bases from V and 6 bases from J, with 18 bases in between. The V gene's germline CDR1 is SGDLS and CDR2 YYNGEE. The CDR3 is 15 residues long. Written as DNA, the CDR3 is TGTGCCAGCAGCGTTCCCCAACGGGATAAGGCCGAGCAGTACTTC. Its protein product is CASSVPQRDKAEQYF.

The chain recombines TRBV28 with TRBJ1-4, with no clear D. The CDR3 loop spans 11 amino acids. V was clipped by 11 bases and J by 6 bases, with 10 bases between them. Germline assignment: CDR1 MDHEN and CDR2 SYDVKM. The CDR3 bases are TGTGCCGTTGGCGCTTATGAAAAACTGTTTTTT. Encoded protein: CAVGAYEKLFF.

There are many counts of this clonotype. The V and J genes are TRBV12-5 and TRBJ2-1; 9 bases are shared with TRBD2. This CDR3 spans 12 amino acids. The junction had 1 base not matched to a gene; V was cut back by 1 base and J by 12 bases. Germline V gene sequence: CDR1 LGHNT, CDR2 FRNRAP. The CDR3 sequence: CASGLGLAVQFF. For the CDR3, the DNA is TGTGCTAGTGGTTTGGGACTAGCGGTGCAGTTCTTC.

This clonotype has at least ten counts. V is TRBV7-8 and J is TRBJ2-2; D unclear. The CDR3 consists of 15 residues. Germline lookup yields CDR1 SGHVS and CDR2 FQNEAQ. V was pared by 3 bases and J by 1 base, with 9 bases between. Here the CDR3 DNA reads TGTGCCAGCAGCTTGGAAGGGCGGAACACCGGGGAGCTGTTTTTT. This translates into CASSLEGRNTGELFF.

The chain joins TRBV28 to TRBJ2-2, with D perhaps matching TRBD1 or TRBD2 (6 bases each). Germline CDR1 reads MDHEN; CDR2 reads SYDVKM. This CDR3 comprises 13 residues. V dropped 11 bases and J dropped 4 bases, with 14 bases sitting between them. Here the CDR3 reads CAGLGGGTGELFF. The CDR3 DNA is TGTGCCGGCCTGGGGGGCGGCACCGGGGAGCTGTTTTTT.

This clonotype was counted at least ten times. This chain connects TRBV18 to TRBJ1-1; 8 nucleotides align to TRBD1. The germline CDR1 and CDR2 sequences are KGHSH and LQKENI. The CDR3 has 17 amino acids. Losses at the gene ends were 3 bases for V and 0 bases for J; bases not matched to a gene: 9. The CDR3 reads CASSPSPYRGMNTEAFF. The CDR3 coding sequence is TGTGCCAGCTCACCCTCTCCGTACAGGGGGATGAACACTGAAGCTTTCTTT. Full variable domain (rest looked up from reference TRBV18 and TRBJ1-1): NAGVMQNPRHLVRRRGQEARLRCSPMKGHSHVYWYRQLPEEGLKFMVYLQKENIIDESGMPKERFSAEFPKEGPSILRIQQVVRGDSAAYFCASSPSPYRGMNTEAFFGQGTRLTVV.

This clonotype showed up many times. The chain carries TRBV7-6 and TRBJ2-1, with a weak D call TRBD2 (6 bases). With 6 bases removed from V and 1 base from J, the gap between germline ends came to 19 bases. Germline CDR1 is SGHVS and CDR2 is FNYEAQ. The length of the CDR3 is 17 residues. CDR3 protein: CASSLGSSGGSYNEQFF. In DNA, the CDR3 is TGTGCCAGCAGTCTGGGGAGTAGCGGAGGGTCCTACAATGAGCAGTTCTTC.

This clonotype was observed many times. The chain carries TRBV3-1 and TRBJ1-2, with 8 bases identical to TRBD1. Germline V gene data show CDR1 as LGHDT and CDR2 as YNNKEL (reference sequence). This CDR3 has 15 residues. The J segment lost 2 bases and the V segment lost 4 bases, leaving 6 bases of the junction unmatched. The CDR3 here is CASSRGTGGNYGYTF. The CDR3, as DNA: TGTGCCAGCAGCCGGGGGACAGGAGGAAACTATGGCTACACCTTC.

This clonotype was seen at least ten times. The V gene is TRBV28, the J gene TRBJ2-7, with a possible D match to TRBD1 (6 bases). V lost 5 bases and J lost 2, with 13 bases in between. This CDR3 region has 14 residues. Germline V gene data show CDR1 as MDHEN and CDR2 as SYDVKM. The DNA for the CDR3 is TGTGCCAGCAGTCCCGGGACATTTACCTACGAGCAGTACTTC. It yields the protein CASSPGTFTYEQYF. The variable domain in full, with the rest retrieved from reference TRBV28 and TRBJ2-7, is DVKVTQSSRYLVKRTGEKVFLECVQDMDHENMFWYRQDPGLGLRLIYFSYDVKMKEKGDIPEGYSVSREKKERFSLILESASTNQTSMYLCASSPGTFTYEQYFGPGTRLTVT.

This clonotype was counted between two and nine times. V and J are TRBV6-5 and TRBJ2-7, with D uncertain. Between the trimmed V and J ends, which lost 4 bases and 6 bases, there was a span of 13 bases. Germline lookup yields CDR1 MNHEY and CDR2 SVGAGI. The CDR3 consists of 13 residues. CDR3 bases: TGTGCCAGCAGTTCACATGAGACGGGCGAGCAGTACTTC. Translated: CASSSHETGEQYF.

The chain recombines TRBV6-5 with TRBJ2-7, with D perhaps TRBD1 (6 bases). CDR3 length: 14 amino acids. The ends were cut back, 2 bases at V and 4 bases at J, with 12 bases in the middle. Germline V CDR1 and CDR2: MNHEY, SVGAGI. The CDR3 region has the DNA TGTGCCAGCAGTTACGATGGCAGGGGATACGAGCAGTACTTC. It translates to CASSYDGRGYEQYF.

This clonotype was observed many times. CDR3 nucleotides: TGTGCCAGCAGTTTACCCTCACAAGTGCAGTTCTTC. This codes for CASSLPSQVQFF. The chain uses TRBV28 and TRBJ2-1; D gene ambiguous. V was pared by 2 bases and J by 12 bases, with 11 bases between. The CDR3 is 12 amino acids. The germline CDR1 and CDR2 sequences are MDHEN and SYDVKM.

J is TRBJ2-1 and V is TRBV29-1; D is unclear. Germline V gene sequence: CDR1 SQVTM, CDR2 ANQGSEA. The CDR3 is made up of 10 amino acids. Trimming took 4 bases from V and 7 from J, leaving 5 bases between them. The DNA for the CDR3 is TGCAGCGTTGGTTCAAATGAGCAGTTCTTC. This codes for CSVGSNEQFF.

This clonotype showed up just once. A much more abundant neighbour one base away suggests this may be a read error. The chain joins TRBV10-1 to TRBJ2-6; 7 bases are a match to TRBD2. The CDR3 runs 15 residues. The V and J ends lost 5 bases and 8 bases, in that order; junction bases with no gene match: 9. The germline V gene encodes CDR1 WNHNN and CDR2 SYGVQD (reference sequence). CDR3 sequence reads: CASSLDPRGTNVLTF. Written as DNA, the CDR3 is TGCGCCAGCAGTTTGGATCCGCGGGGGACCAACGTCCTGACTTTC.

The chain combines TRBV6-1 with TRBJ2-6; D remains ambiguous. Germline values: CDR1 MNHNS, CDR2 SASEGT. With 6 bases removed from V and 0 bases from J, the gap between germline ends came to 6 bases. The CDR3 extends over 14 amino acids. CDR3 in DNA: TGTGCCAGCAGGCACACCTCTGGGGCCAACGTCCTGACTTTC. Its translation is CASRHTSGANVLTF.

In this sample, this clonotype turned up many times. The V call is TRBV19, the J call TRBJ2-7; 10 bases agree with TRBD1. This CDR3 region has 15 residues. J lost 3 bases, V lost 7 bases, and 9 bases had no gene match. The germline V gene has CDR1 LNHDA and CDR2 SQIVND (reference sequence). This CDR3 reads CASTAGDRGVYEQYF. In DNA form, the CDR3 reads TGTGCCAGTACCGCGGGGGACAGGGGAGTCTACGAGCAGTACTTC.

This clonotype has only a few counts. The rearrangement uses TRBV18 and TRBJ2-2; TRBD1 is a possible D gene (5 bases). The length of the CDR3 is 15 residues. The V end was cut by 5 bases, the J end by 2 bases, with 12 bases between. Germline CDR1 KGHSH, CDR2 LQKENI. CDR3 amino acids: CASSTLQANTGELFF. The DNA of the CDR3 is TGTGCCAGCTCAACTTTACAGGCCAACACCGGGGAGCTGTTTTTT. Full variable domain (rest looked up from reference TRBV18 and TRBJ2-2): NAGVMQNPRHLVRRRGQEARLRCSPMKGHSHVYWYRQLPEEGLKFMVYLQKENIIDESGMPKERFSAEFPKEGPSILRIQQVVRGDSAAYFCASSTLQANTGELFFGEGSRLTVL.